This T cell receptor beta chain is from a study of T-cell reconstitution after alpha-beta-depleted transplantation in children. Overall study findings and caveats: Several hundred graft clones that had expanded were reportedly the source of alpha-beta T cells about two months after transplant. Diversity of TCRbeta at day 60 was high in some patients, arising from surviving recipient T cells and thymic progenitors. The authors attributed T-cell counts and diversity one year after transplant mostly to newly produced T cells.

Construction of the TCRbeta library involved unique molecular identifiers. TCRdb re-called the PCR reads with MiXCR, one entry per CDR3 protein. The sample yields around 450,000 distinct CDR3 sequences, 15% to 20% seen once. This clonotype came up many times. Its antigen remains unidentified. Trimming left V 2 bases short and J 0 bases short, with 11 bases between. CDR1 and CDR2 from the germline V gene are MNHEY and SVGAGI. The CDR3 consists of 15 residues. V usage is TRBV6-5 and J usage is TRBJ2-7; a possible D gene is TRBD2 (7 bases). Sequencing used PBMCs, mostly from graft donor cells, obtained 360 days after TCRalphabeta/CD19-depleted stem cell transplant. This sequence was found in a boy less than two years old who had a stem cell transplant for Wiskott-Aldrich syndrome, so the T cells may come from the graft donor. Here the CDR3 DNA reads TGTGCCAGCAGTTACAGCGGGACATACTCCTACGAGCAGTACTTC. Encoded protein: CASSYSGTYSYEQYF.